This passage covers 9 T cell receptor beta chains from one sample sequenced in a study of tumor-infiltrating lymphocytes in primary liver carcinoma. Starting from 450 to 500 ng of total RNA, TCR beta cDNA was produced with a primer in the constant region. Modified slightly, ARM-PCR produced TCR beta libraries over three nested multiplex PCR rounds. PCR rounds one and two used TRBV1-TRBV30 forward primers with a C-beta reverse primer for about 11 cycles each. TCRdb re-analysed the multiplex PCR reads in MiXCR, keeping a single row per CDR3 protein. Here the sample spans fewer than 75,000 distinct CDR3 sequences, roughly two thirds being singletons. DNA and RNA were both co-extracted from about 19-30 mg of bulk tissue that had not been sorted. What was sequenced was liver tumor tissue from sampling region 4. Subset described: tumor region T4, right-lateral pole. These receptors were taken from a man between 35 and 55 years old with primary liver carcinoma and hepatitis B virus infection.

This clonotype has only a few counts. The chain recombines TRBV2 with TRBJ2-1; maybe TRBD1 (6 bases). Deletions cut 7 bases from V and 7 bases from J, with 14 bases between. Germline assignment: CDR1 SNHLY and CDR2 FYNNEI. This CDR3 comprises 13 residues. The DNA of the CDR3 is TGTGCCAGCACCTCCTCCGGGACAAATGAGCAGTTCTTC. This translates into CASTSSGTNEQFF. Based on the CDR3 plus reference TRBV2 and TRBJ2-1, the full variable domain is EPEVTQTPSHQVTQMGQEVILRCVPISNHLYFYWYRQILGQKVEFLVSFYNNEISEKSEIFDDQFSVERPDGSNFTLKIRSTKLEDSAMYFCASTSSGTNEQFFGPGTRLTVL.

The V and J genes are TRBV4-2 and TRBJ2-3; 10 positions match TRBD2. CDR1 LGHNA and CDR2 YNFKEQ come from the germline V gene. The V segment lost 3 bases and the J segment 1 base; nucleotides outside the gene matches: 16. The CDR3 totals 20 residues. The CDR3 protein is CASSHLQGTSVSERTDTQYF. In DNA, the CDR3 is TGTGCCAGCAGCCATCTCCAGGGGACTAGCGTGAGCGAACGCACAGATACGCAGTATTTT.

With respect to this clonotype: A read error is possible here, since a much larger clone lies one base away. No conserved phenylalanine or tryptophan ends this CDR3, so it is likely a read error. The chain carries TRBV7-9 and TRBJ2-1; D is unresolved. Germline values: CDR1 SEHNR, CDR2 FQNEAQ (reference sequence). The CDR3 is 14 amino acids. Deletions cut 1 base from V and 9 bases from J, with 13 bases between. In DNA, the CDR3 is TGTGCCAGCAGCTTAGAAGGTAGTCGGTCTGAGCAGTTCCTC. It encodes CASSLEGSRSEQFL.

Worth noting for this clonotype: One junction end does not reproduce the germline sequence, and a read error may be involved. This chain's CDR3 is CASSQVALLAGATVTQYF. The CDR3, as DNA: TGTGCCAGCAGCCAGGTGGCGCTTCTAGCGGGAGCGACAGTTACGCAATATTTT. The rearrangement joins TRBV4-2 to TRBJ2-3; 10 bases match TRBD2. The CDR3 is made up of 18 amino acids. Per germline, CDR1 LGHNA and CDR2 YNFKEQ.

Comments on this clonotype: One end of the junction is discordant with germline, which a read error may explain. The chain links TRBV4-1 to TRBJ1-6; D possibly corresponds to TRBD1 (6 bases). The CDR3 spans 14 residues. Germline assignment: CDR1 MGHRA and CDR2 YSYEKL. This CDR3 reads CARSQDDRSSPLHF. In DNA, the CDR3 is TGCGCCAGGAGCCAAGATGACAGGTCTTCACCCCTCCACTTT.

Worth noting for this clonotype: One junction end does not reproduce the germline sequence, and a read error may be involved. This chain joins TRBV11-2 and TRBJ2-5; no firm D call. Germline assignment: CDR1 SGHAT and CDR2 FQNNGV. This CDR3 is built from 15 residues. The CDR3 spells CASSPAGLVPEIQYF. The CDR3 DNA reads TGTGCCAGCAGCCCCGCCGGGCTAGTCCCAGAGATCCAGTACTTC.

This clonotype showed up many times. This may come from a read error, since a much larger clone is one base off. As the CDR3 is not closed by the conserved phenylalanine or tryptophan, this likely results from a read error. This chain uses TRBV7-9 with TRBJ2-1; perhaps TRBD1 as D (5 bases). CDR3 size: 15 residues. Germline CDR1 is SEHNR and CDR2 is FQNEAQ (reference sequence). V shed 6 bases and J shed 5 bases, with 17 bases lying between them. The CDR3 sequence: CASSDSLSENNEQFL. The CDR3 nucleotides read TGTGCCAGCAGTGACAGTTTATCCGAAAACAATGAGCAGTTCCTC.

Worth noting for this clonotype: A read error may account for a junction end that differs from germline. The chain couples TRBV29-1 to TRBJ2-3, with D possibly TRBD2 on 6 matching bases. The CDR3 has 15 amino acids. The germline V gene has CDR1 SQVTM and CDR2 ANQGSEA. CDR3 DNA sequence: TGTAGCATTGAGGGCGGGGCCGACATCACAGATACGCAGTATTTT. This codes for CSIEGGADITDTQYF.

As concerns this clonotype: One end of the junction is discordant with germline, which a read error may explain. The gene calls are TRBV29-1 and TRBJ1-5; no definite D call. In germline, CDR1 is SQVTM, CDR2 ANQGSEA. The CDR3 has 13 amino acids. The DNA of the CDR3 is TGCAGCGTTGTCGGAGAGATCAATCAGCCTCAGCATTTC. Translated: CSVVGEINQPQHF.